This passage covers 16 T cell receptor beta chains from one sample sequenced in a study of monozygotic twins with cystic fibrosis. Profiling relied on immunoSEQ multiplex PCR, and the TCRdb table lists in-frame clones only, not all of them. This table holds around 29,000 clones, 85% found once. The material sequenced was blood. Source of these receptors: a girl aged 2 to 9 with cystic fibrosis.

This clone was seen more than once but under ten times. This chain joins TRBV19 and TRBJ1-2; D is perhaps TRBD1 (6 bases). V dropped 9 bases and J dropped 4 bases, with 18 bases sitting between them. This CDR3 is 14 amino acids long. The germline CDR1 and CDR2 sequences are LNHDA and SQIVND (reference sequence). The CDR3 reads CASRRGPNLYGYTF. As DNA, the CDR3 is TGTGCCAGCCGGCGGGGGCCGAACCTCTATGGCTACACCTTC.

The V call is TRBV27, the J call TRBJ1-4, with D unresolved. This CDR3 is 15 amino acids long. Looked up from germline, CDR1 is MNHEY and CDR2 is SMNVEV (reference sequence). Trimming shortened V by 6 bases and J by 2 bases, and 13 bases separated the two germline ends. The CDR3 loop reads CASRESTTTNEKLFF. CDR3 nucleotides: TGTGCCAGCAGAGAGTCGACAACCACTAATGAAAAACTGTTTTTT.

Notes on this clone: One junction end does not reproduce the germline sequence, and a read error may be involved. The chain recombines TRBV30 with TRBJ1-1; D remains ambiguous. CDR3 length equals 10 residues. Germline V gene data show CDR1 as GTSNPN and CDR2 as SVGIG (reference sequence). The DNA of the CDR3 is TGTGCCTGGGGACCCTGGCCAATGCTCTTT. This translates into CAWGPWPMLF.

This clone was seen only a few times. This CDR3 reads CASSPLGNTEAFF. The CDR3 DNA sequence: TGTGCCAGCAGCCCCTTGGGGAACACTGAAGCTTTCTTT. The J gene is TRBJ1-1, the V gene TRBV7-9; no clear D. The V gene lost 5 bases and the J gene lost 1 base, with 8 bases spanning the gap. CDR1 and CDR2 from the germline V gene are SEHNR and FQNEAQ (reference sequence). The CDR3 runs 13 residues.

DNA of the CDR3: TGCAGCGTTGAGCTCCTGGGGAGAGCTTTCTTT. This codes for CSVELLGRAFF. This chain connects TRBV29-1 to TRBJ1-1; D not resolved. Germline V gene sequence: CDR1 SQVTM, CDR2 ANQGSEA. Trimming pared 3 bases from V and 10 bases from J, leaving 12 bases between. The CDR3 spans 11 residues.

The chain is built from TRBV7-3 and TRBJ2-7; a possible D gene is TRBD2 (6 bases). V was shortened by 1 base and J by 7 bases, with 11 bases between the two germline ends. CDR3 size: 13 residues. The germline gives CDR1 SGHTA, CDR2 FQGTGA. The CDR3 sequence is CASSLSQAGEQYF. CDR3 bases: TGTGCCAGCAGCTTAAGTCAGGCGGGAGAGCAGTACTTC. The full variable domain, completed using reference TRBV7-3 and TRBJ2-7, is GAGVSQTPSNKVTEKGKYVELRCDPISGHTALYWYRQSLGQGPEFLIYFQGTGAADDSGLPNDRFFAVRPEGSVSTLKIQRTERGDSAVYLCASSLSQAGEQYFGPGTRLTVT.

The chain employs TRBV30 and TRBJ1-2; the D gene is possibly TRBD1 (5 bases). V lost 7 bases to trimming and J lost 11 bases, with 20 bases between them. Germline CDR1 and CDR2: GTSNPN and SVGIG (reference sequence). The CDR3 consists of 12 residues. DNA for the CDR3: TGTGCCTTGACAGCCCCCACGGCCCGGTACACCTTC. This encodes CALTAPTARYTF.

The J gene is TRBJ2-4, the V gene TRBV19, with D perhaps being TRBD1 or TRBD2 (6 bases each). This CDR3 contains 15 residues. Germline CDR1 is LNHDA and CDR2 is SQIVND (reference sequence). The V gene lost 5 bases and the J gene lost 5 bases, with 16 bases spanning the gap. The CDR3 DNA follows: TGTGCCAGTAGTTTAAGGGGGGAACCAGAAAACATTCAGTACTTC. Amino acid sequence: CASSLRGEPENIQYF. The full variable domain, its missing parts supplied by reference TRBV19 and TRBJ2-4, is DGGITQSPKYLFRKEGQNVTLSCEQNLNHDAMYWYRQDPGQGLRLIYYSQIVNDFQKGDIAEGYSVSREKKESFPLTVTSAQKNPTAFYLCASSLRGEPENIQYFGAGTRLSVL.

The chain has TRBV7-8 and TRBJ2-7; D remains ambiguous. Germline V gene lookup returns CDR1 SGHVS and CDR2 FQNEAQ. This CDR3 has 14 residues. V was trimmed by 1 base and J by 1 base, leaving 8 bases between them. As DNA, the CDR3 is TGTGCCAGCAGCTTAGTCGGACCTTCCTACGAGCAGTACTTC. It encodes CASSLVGPSYEQYF. Drawing the rest from reference TRBV7-8 and TRBJ2-7, the complete variable domain is GAGVSQSPRYKVAKRGQDVALRCDPISGHVSLFWYQQALGQGPEFLTYFQNEAQLDKSGLPSDRFFAERPEGSVSTLKIQRTQQEDSAVYLCASSLVGPSYEQYFGPGTRLTVT.

This rearrangement joins TRBV2 to TRBJ1-1, with TRBD1 matching 12 bases. In germline, CDR1 is SNHLY, CDR2 FYNNEI. Unmatched junction bases numbered 10, after V lost 3 bases and J lost 14 bases. The CDR3 totals 14 residues. Here the CDR3 DNA reads TGTGCCAGCAGTGATCCGGGACAGGGGGCGGTCGTGTTCTTT. Translation gives CASSDPGQGAVVFF.

This rearrangement joins TRBV7-7 to TRBJ2-7; D unclear. Per germline, CDR1 SSHAT and CDR2 FNYEAQ (reference sequence). The V end was cut by 6 bases, the J end by 2 bases, with 14 bases between. The CDR3 is 14 residues long. The CDR3 loop is CASSLWTDAYEQYF. The CDR3 DNA is TGTGCCAGCAGTCTTTGGACGGACGCCTACGAGCAGTACTTC.

J is TRBJ2-3 and V is TRBV5-8; 7 positions match TRBD2. J was trimmed by 4 bases and V by 1 base; bases with no gene match: 6. Per germline, CDR1 SGHTS and CDR2 YDEGEE. The CDR3 extends over 15 amino acids. For the CDR3, the DNA is TGTGCCAGCAGCTTGTCACTAGCGTGGTCAGATACGCAGTATTTT. It encodes CASSLSLAWSDTQYF.

The J gene is TRBJ2-5, the V gene TRBV9; D is unresolved. CDR3 length: 15 residues. Trimming stripped 3 bases from V and 1 base from J, with 13 bases between. CDR1 and CDR2 from the germline V gene are SGDLS and YYNGEE. CDR3 protein: CASSGSGVLQETQYF. The CDR3, as DNA: TGTGCCAGCAGCGGATCTGGGGTCCTCCAAGAGACCCAGTACTTC.

V is TRBV6-1 and J is TRBJ2-7, with no clear D. Trimming left V 6 bases short and J 6 bases short, with 18 bases between. The CDR3 has 14 amino acids. CDR1 and CDR2 from the germline V gene are MNHNS and SASEGT. The CDR3 DNA is TGTGCCAGCAGAAATTTTTGGGCAACGGGCGAGCAGTACTTC. It encodes CASRNFWATGEQYF.

This chain connects TRBV11-3 to TRBJ2-7, with 15 bases fitting TRBD2. CDR1 is SGHNT, CDR2 YENEEA, per germline. Trimming took 5 bases from V and 4 from J; bases not matched to a gene: 3. The CDR3 runs to 15 residues. CDR3 amino acids: CASSPGLAGGYEQYF. The CDR3 DNA reads as TGTGCCAGCAGCCCCGGACTAGCGGGAGGGTACGAGCAGTACTTC. The variable domain in full, with the rest retrieved from reference TRBV11-3 and TRBJ2-7, is EAGVVQSPRYKIIEKKQPVAFWCNPISGHNTLYWYLQNLGQGPELLIRYENEEAVDDSQLPKDRFSAERLKGVDSTLKIQPAELGDSAVYLCASSPGLAGGYEQYFGPGTRLTVT.

This clone showed up just a few times. The rearrangement uses TRBV27 and TRBJ1-5, with D perhaps matching TRBD1 (6 bases). CDR3 length equals 13 residues. Deletions cut 6 bases from V and 6 bases from J, with 12 bases between. Per the germline V gene, CDR1 is MNHEY and CDR2 is SMNVEV (reference sequence). For the CDR3, the DNA is TGTGCCAGCAGACAGGGAGTCCGTCAGCCCCAGCATTTT. This encodes CASRQGVRQPQHF.